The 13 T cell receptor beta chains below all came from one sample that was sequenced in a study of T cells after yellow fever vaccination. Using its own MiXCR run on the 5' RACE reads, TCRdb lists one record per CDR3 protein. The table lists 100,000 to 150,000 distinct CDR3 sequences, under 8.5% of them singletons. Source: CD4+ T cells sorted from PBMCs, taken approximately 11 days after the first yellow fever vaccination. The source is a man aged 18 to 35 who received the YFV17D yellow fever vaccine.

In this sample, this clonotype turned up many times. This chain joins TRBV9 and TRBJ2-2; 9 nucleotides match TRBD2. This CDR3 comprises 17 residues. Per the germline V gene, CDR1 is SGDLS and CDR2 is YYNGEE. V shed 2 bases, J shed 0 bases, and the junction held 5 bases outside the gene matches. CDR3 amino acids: CASSVGAGGANTGELFF. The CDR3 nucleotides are TGTGCCAGCAGCGTGGGAGCGGGGGGCGCGAACACCGGGGAGCTGTTTTTT.

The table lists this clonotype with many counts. The CDR3 region has the DNA TGCAGCGTAGGGGGGAACTATGGCTACACCTTC. Protein: CSVGGNYGYTF. This chain uses TRBV29-1 with TRBJ1-2; D perhaps matches TRBD1 (6 bases). This CDR3 comprises 11 residues. The germline V gene has CDR1 SQVTM and CDR2 ANQGSEA. V lost 6 bases and J 2 bases, leaving 7 bases between the germline ends.

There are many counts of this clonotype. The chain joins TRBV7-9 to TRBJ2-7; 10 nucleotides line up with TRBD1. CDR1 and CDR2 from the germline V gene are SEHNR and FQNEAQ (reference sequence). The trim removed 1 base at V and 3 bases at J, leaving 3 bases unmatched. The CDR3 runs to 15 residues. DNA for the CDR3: TGTGCCAGCAGCTTAGGAGGGACAGGGGACTACGAGCAGTACGTC. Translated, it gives CASSLGGTGDYEQYV.

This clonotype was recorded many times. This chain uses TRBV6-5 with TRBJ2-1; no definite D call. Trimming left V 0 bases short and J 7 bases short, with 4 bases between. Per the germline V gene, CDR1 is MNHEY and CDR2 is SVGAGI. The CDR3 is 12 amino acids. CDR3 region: CASSYSGNEQFF. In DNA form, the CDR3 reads TGTGCCAGCAGTTACTCGGGGAATGAGCAGTTCTTC.

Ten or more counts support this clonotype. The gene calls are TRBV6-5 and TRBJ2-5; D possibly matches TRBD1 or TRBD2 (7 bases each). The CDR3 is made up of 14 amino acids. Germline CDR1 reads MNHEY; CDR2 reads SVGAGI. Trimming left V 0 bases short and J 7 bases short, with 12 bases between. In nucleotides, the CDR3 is TGTGCCAGCAGTTACTCGGGAGGGGACAGGACCCAGTACTTC. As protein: CASSYSGGDRTQYF.

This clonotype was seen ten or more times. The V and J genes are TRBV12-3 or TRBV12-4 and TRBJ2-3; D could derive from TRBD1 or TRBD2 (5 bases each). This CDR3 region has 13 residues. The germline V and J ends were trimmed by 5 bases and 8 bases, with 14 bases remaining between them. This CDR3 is CASSKTEGGTQYF. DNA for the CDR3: TGTGCCAGCAGTAAGACAGAAGGAGGTACGCAGTATTTT.

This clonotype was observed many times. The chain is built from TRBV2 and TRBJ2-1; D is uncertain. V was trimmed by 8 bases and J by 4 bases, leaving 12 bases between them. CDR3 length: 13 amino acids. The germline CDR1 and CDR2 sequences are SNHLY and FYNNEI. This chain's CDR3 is CASQKNLYNEQFF. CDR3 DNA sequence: TGTGCCAGCCAGAAAAACCTGTACAATGAGCAGTTCTTC.

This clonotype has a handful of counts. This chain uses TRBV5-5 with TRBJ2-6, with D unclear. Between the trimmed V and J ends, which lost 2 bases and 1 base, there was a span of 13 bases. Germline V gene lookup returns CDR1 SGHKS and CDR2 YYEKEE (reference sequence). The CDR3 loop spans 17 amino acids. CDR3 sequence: CASSLRLSYSGANVLTF. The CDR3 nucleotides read TGTGCCAGCAGCTTAAGGCTGTCGTATTCTGGGGCCAACGTCCTGACTTTC.

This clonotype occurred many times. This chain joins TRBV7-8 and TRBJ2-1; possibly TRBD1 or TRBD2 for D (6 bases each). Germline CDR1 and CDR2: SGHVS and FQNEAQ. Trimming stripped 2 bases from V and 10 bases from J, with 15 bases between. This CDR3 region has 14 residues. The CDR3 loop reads CASSLWGRGGEQFF. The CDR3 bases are TGTGCCAGCAGCTTATGGGGCAGGGGAGGCGAGCAGTTCTTC.

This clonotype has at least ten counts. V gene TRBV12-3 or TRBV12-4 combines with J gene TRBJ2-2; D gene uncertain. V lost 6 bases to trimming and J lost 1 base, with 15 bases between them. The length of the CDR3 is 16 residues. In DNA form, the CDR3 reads TGTGCCAGCAGCCGGCGTCACACAAAGAACACCGGGGAGCTGTTTTTT. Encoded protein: CASSRRHTKNTGELFF.

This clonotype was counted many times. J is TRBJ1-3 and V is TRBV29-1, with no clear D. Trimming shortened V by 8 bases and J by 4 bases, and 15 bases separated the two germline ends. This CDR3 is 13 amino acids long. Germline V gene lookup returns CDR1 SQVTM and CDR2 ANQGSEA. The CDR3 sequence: CSIARGTGNTIYF. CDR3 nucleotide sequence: TGCAGCATTGCCCGGGGAACGGGAAACACCATATATTTT.

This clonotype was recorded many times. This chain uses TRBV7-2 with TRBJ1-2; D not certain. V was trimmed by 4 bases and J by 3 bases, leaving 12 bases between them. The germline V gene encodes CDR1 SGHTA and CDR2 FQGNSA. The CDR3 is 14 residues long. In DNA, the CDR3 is TGTGCCAGCAGCTCCGAACAGACGGACTATGGCTACACCTTC. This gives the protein CASSSEQTDYGYTF. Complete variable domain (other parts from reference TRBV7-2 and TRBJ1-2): GAGVSQSPSNKVTEKGKDVELRCDPISGHTALYWYRQSLGQGLEFLIYFQGNSAPDKSGLPSDRFSAERTGGSVSTLTIQRTQQEDSAVYLCASSSEQTDYGYTFGSGTRLTVV.

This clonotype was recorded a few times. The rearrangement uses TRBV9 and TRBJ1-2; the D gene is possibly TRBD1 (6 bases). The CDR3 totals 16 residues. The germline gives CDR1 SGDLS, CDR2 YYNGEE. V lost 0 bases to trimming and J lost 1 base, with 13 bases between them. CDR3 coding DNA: TGTGCCAGCAGCGTAGAGGCGGTCAGGGGTAACTATGGCTACACCTTC. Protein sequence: CASSVEAVRGNYGYTF.